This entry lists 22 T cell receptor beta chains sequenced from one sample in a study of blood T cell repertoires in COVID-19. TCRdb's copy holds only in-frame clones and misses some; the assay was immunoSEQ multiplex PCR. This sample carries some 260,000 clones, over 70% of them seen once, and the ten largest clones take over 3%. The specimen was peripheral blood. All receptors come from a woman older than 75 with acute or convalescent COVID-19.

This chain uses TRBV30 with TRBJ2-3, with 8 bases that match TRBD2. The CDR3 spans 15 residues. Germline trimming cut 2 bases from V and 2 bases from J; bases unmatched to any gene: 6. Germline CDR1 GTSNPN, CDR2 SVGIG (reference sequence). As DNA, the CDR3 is TGTGCCTGGAGTCCAATAGCGGGATACACAGATACGCAGTATTTT. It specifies CAWSPIAGYTDTQYF.

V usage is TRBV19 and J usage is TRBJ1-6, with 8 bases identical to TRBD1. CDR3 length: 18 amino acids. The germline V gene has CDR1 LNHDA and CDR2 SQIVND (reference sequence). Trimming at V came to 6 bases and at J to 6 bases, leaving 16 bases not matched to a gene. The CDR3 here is CASSIRTPGQGSNSPLHF. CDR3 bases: TGTGCCAGTAGCATCCGGACCCCTGGACAGGGTTCTAATTCACCCCTCCACTTT.

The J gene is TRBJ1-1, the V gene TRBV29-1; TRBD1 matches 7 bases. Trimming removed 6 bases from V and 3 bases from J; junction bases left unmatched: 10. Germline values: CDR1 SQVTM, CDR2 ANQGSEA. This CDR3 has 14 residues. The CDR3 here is CSVRTGGWDTEAFF. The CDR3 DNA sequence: TGCAGCGTAAGGACAGGCGGGTGGGACACTGAAGCTTTCTTT.

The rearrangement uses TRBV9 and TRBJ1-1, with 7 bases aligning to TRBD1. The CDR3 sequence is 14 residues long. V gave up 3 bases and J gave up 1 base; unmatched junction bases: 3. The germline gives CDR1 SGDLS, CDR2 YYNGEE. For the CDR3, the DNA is TGTGCCAGCAGCGGGGGACAGCCGAACACTGAAGCTTTCTTT. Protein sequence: CASSGGQPNTEAFF.

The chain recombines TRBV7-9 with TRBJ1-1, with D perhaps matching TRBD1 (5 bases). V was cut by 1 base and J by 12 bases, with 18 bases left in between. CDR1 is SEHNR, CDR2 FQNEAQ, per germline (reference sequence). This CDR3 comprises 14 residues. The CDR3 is CASSLGRDSAKTFF. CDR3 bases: TGTGCCAGCAGCTTAGGTCGGGACTCGGCGAAGACTTTCTTT.

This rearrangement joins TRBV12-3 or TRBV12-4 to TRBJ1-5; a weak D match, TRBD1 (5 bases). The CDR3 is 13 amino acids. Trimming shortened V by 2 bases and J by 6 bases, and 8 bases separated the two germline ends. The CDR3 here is CASSLTGPQPQHF. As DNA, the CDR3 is TGTGCCAGCAGTTTAACAGGTCCTCAGCCCCAGCATTTT.

CDR3 region: CASGLVISGSSGELFF. The CDR3 DNA follows: TGTGCTAGTGGTTTGGTCATTAGCGGGAGCAGCGGGGAGCTGTTTTTT. V is TRBV12-5 and J is TRBJ2-2; TRBD2 agrees at 9 bases. Per germline, CDR1 LGHNT and CDR2 FRNRAP. V lost 0 bases, J lost 7 bases, and 6 bases stayed unmatched. The CDR3 has 16 amino acids.

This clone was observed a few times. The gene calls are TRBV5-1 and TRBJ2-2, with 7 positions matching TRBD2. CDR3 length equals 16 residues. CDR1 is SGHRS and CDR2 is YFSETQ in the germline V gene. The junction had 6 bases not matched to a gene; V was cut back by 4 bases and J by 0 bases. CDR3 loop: CASSPLAVSNTGELFF. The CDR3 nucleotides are TGCGCCAGCAGCCCGCTAGCGGTATCGAACACCGGGGAGCTGTTTTTT.

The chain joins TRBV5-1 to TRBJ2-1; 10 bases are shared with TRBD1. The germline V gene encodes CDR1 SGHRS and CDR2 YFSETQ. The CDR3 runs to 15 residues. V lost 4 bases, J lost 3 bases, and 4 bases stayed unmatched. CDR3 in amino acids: CASSVDRGVYNEQFF. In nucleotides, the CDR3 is TGCGCCAGCAGCGTGGACAGGGGGGTCTACAATGAGCAGTTCTTC.

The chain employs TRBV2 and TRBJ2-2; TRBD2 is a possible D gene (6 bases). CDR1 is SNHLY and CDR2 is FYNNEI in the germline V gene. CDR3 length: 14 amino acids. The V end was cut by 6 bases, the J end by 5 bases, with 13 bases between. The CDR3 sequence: CASRGLSGTGELFF. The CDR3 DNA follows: TGTGCCAGCAGGGGACTGTCGGGGACCGGGGAGCTGTTTTTT.

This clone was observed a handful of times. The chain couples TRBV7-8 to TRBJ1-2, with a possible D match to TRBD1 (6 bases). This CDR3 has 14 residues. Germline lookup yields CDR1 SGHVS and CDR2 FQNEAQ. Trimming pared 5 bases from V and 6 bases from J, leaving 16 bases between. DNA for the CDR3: TGTGCCAGCAGCGCATACAGGGTGTGGGATGGCTACACCTTC. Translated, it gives CASSAYRVWDGYTF. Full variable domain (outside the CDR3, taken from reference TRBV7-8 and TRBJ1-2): GAGVSQSPRYKVAKRGQDVALRCDPISGHVSLFWYQQALGQGPEFLTYFQNEAQLDKSGLPSDRFFAERPEGSVSTLKIQRTQQEDSAVYLCASSAYRVWDGYTFGSGTRLTVV.

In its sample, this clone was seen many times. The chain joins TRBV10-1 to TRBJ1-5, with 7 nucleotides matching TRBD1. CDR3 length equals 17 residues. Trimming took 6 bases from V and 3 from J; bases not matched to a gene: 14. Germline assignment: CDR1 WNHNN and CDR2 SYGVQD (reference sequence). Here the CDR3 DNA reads TGCGCCAGCAGACAGAAGTTAGGGGACAGTGACAATCAGCCCCAGCATTTT. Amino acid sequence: CASRQKLGDSDNQPQHF.

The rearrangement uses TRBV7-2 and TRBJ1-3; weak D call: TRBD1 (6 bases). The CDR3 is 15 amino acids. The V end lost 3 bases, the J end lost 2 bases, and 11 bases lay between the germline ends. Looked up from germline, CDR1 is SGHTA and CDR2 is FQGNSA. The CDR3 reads CASSFEHRAGNTIYF. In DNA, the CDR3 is TGTGCCAGCAGCTTCGAGCACAGGGCTGGAAACACCATATATTTT.

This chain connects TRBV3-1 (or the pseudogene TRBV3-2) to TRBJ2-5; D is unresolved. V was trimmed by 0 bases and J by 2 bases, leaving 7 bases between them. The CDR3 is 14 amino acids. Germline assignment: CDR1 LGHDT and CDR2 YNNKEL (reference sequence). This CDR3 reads CASSQEGRQETQYF. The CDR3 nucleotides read TGTGCCAGCAGCCAAGAGGGCCGTCAAGAGACCCAGTACTTC.

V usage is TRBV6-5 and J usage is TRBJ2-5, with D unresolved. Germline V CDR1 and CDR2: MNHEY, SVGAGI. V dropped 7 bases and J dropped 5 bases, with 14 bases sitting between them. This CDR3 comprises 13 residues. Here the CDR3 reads CASMVQLGETQYF. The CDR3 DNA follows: TGTGCCAGCATGGTGCAGCTAGGCGAGACCCAGTACTTC.

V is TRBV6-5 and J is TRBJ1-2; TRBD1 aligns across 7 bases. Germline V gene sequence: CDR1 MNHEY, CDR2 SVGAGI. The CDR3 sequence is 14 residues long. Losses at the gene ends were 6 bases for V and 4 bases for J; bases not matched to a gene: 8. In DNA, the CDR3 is TGTGCCAGCAGCCCGGGACAGCCGAGCTATGGCTACACCTTC. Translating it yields CASSPGQPSYGYTF.

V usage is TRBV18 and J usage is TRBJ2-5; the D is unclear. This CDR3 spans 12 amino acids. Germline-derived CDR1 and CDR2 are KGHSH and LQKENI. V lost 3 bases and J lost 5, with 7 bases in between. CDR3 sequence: CASSPFVETQYF. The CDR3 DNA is TGTGCCAGCTCACCGTTCGTGGAGACCCAGTACTTC.

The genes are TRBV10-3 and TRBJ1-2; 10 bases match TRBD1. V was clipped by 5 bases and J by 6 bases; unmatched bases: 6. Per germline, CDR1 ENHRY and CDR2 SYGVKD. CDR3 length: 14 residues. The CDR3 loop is CAISPDRGLDGYTF. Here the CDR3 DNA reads TGTGCCATCAGTCCGGACAGGGGGTTGGATGGCTACACCTTC.

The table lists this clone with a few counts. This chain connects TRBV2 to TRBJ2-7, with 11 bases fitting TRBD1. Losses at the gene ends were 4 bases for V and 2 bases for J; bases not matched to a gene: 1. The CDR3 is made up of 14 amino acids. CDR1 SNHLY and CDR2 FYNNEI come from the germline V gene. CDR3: CASSVGQGAYEQYF. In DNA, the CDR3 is TGTGCCAGCAGTGTGGGACAGGGGGCCTACGAGCAGTACTTC.

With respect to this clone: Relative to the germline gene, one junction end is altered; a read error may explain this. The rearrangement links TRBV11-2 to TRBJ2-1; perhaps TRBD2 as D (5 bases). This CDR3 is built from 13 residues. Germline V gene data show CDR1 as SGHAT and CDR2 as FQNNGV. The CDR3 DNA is TGTGCCAGCAGCTTAACCGTTTTTGGACTTTTGGTCTTC. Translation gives CASSLTVFGLLVF.

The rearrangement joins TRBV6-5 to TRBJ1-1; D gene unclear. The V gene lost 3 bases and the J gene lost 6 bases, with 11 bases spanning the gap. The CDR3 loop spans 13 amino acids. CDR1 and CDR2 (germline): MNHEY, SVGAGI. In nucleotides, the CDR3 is TGTGCCAGCAGTTATGAGGGAAGGGCTGAAGCTTTCTTT. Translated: CASSYEGRAEAFF.

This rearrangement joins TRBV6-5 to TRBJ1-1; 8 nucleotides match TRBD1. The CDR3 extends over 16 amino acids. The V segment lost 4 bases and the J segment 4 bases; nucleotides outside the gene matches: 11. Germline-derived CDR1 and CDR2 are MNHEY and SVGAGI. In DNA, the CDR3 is TGTGCCAGCAGTTCACCCGAGACAGGGGTGAGCACTGAAGCTTTCTTT. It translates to CASSSPETGVSTEAFF.